What follows is one T cell receptor (beta chain) and its context. The antigen is undetermined. The record originates from a study of shared clonotypes between healthy human individuals. This table comes from immunoSEQ multiplex PCR, and its TCRdb copy is limited to in-frame clones, with some not included. The data show around 510,000 clones, with about 96% seen just once and 0.064% held by the top ten. Findings of the study overall: Among several donors, about 5% of naive CD4 clonotypes were found in common.

Germline loops: CDR1 SGHKS, CDR2 YYEKEE (reference sequence). V was pared by 2 bases and J by 3 bases, with 7 bases of the junction left unmatched. The CDR3 covers 15 residues. The chain joins TRBV5-5 to TRBJ1-2; 7 bases agree with TRBD1. The source material was naive CD4+ T cells sorted from blood. Subset: CD45RA+ positively selected. This sequence was found in a woman in her twenties or thirties in good health. CDR3 loop: CASSFDRAPYYGYTF. Written as DNA, the CDR3 is TGTGCCAGCAGCTTTGACAGGGCACCATACTATGGCTACACCTTC. Full variable domain (outside the CDR3, taken from reference TRBV5-5 and TRBJ1-2): DAGVTQSPTHLIKTRGQQVTLRCSPISGHKSVSWYQQVLGQGPQFIFQYYEKEERGRGNFPDRFSARQFPNYSSELNVNALLLGDSALYLCASSFDRAPYYGYTFGSGTRLTVV.